This is a list of T cell receptor beta chains from one sample in a study of shared clonotypes between healthy human individuals. Libraries were prepared by immunoSEQ multiplex PCR; TCRdb keeps only in-frame clonotypes and omits some of them. Among 850,000 to 1,100,000 clones listed, 60% to 85% were seen once. Material for sequencing was memory CD4+ T cells from PBMCs. These TCRs come from a man aged 18-30 years in good health. Some clones in this sample may be carry-over from other donors' samples. The CDR3 runs from the conserved cysteine through the conserved F or W. Each record gives: D gene, J gene, V gene, clone size, CDR3 protein, CDR3 DNA. D genes are given only for firm matches. Expanded clones get a size class; other rows say once, few or many, or leave the size out.

d_call: NA
j_call: TRBJ2-7
v_call: TRBV6-6
clone_size: NA
cdr3_aa: CASSRGQDGYEQYF
cdr3_nt: TGTGCCAGCAGTCGCGGACAAGACGGCTACGAGCAGTACTTC

d_call: TRBD2
j_call: TRBJ2-2
v_call: TRBV7-2
clone_size: NA
cdr3_aa: CASSPRTSGNTGELFF
cdr3_nt: TGTGCCAGCAGCCCCAGGACTAGCGGTAACACCGGGGAGCTGTTTTTT

d_call: NA
j_call: TRBJ1-3
v_call: TRBV2
clone_size: NA
cdr3_aa: CASSEGGSGNTIYF
cdr3_nt: TGTGCCAGCAGTGAAGGGGGATCTGGAAACACCATATATTTT

d_call: NA
j_call: TRBJ2-1
v_call: TRBV10-3
clone_size: NA
cdr3_aa: CAIGGSYNEQFF
cdr3_nt: TGTGCCATCGGGGGGTCATACAATGAGCAGTTCTTC

d_call: TRBD1
j_call: TRBJ1-2
v_call: TRBV6-5
clone_size: few
cdr3_aa: CASIIIRGHNGGYTF
cdr3_nt: TGTGCCAGCATTATCATCAGGGGGCATAACGGCGGCTACACCTTC

d_call: NA
j_call: TRBJ1-2
v_call: TRBV28
clone_size: NA
cdr3_aa: CASSLGGAGGYGYTF
cdr3_nt: TGTGCCAGCAGTTTGGGAGGCGCGGGAGGCTATGGCTACACCTTC

d_call: TRBD1
j_call: TRBJ1-1
v_call: TRBV28
clone_size: NA
cdr3_aa: CASSLHRGHAEAFF
cdr3_nt: TGTGCCAGCAGTCTACACAGGGGGCACGCTGAAGCTTTCTTT

d_call: TRBD2
j_call: TRBJ2-3
v_call: TRBV5-1
clone_size: NA
cdr3_aa: CASSTGTSGRLTDTQYF
cdr3_nt: TGCGCCAGCAGCACAGGGACTAGCGGGAGGCTAACAGATACGCAGTATTTT

d_call: TRBD2
j_call: TRBJ2-7
v_call: TRBV5-1
clone_size: NA
cdr3_aa: CASSLAVIAGGSEQYF
cdr3_nt: TGCGCCAGCAGCTTGGCCGTGATAGCGGGAGGATCCGAGCAGTACTTC

d_call: NA
j_call: TRBJ2-2
v_call: TRBV9
clone_size: NA
cdr3_aa: CASSGGPWSEELFF
cdr3_nt: TGTGCCAGCAGCGGGGGACCCTGGTCCGAGGAGCTGTTTTTT

d_call: NA
j_call: TRBJ1-5
v_call: TRBV18
clone_size: few
cdr3_aa: CASSPRAVRSNQPQHF
cdr3_nt: TGTGCCAGCTCACCACGGGCCGTCCGTAGCAATCAGCCCCAGCATTTT

d_call: NA
j_call: TRBJ2-1
v_call: TRBV20-1
clone_size: many
cdr3_aa: CSASWNEQFF
cdr3_nt: TGCAGTGCTAGTTGGAATGAGCAGTTCTTC

d_call: NA
j_call: TRBJ1-2
v_call: TRBV30
clone_size: NA
cdr3_aa: CAWSGRTRTKGYTF
cdr3_nt: TGTGCCTGGAGTGGTCGTACCCGGACCAAGGGCTACACCTTC

d_call: NA
j_call: TRBJ2-1
v_call: TRBV28
clone_size: NA
cdr3_aa: CASSFLVHEQFF
cdr3_nt: TGTGCCAGCAGTTTTCTGGTCCATGAGCAGTTCTTC

d_call: TRBD2
j_call: TRBJ2-3
v_call: TRBV10-1
clone_size: NA
cdr3_aa: CASSESFGLAGMNTQYF
cdr3_nt: TGCGCCAGCAGTGAGTCTTTTGGACTAGCGGGAATGAATACGCAGTATTTT

d_call: NA
j_call: TRBJ2-5
v_call: TRBV6-6
clone_size: NA
cdr3_aa: CASSYSSLSGETQYF
cdr3_nt: TGTGCCAGCAGTTACTCGTCACTTTCAGGGGAGACCCAGTACTTC

d_call: NA
j_call: TRBJ2-3
v_call: TRBV28
clone_size: many
cdr3_aa: CASSLNPDTQYF
cdr3_nt: TGTGCCAGCAGCCTCAACCCTGATACGCAGTATTTT

d_call: NA
j_call: TRBJ1-3
v_call: TRBV15
clone_size: NA
cdr3_aa: CATTGRGSGNTIYF
cdr3_nt: TGTGCCACCACCGGCCGGGGCTCTGGAAACACCATATATTTT

d_call: TRBD1
j_call: TRBJ1-5
v_call: TRBV19
clone_size: NA
cdr3_aa: CASTPRTGHNQPQHF
cdr3_nt: TGTGCCAGTACCCCCCGGACAGGACACAATCAGCCCCAGCATTTT

d_call: NA
j_call: TRBJ1-2
v_call: TRBV28
clone_size: few
cdr3_aa: CASSLGQAWGYTF
cdr3_nt: TGTGCCAGCAGTTTAGGGCAAGCCTGGGGCTACACCTTC

d_call: TRBD2
j_call: TRBJ2-1
v_call: TRBV2
clone_size: NA
cdr3_aa: CASGKREAQSEQFF
cdr3_nt: TGTGCCAGCGGGAAGCGGGAAGCGCAGAGTGAGCAGTTCTTC

d_call: TRBD1
j_call: TRBJ1-2
v_call: TRBV28
clone_size: NA
cdr3_aa: CASTNGGGAPGYTF
cdr3_nt: TGTGCCAGCACAAACGGAGGGGGCGCTCCTGGCTACACCTTC

d_call: NA
j_call: TRBJ2-1
v_call: TRBV4-2
clone_size: NA
cdr3_aa: CASSLLRGSSYNEQFF
cdr3_nt: TGTGCCAGCAGCCTCCTCCGTGGGAGCTCCTACAATGAGCAGTTCTTC

d_call: NA
j_call: TRBJ1-4
v_call: TRBV7-9
clone_size: NA
cdr3_aa: CASSPPNEKLFF
cdr3_nt: TGTGCCAGCAGCCCACCAAATGAAAAACTGTTTTTT

d_call: TRBD2
j_call: TRBJ2-1
v_call: TRBV10-1
clone_size: NA
cdr3_aa: CASRLAPPLYNEQFF
cdr3_nt: TGCGCCAGCAGACTAGCGCCTCCCTTATACAATGAGCAGTTCTTC

d_call: NA
j_call: TRBJ1-5
v_call: TRBV12-2
clone_size: NA
cdr3_aa: CASRLAGRDNQPQHF
cdr3_nt: TGTGCAAGTCGCTTAGCAGGGCGAGACAATCAGCCCCAGCATTTT

d_call: TRBD1
j_call: TRBJ1-2
v_call: TRBV6-5
clone_size: NA
cdr3_aa: CASSLEGTGGGYTF
cdr3_nt: TGTGCCAGCAGTCTTGAAGGGACAGGGGGTGGCTACACCTTC

d_call: TRBD1
j_call: TRBJ2-7
v_call: TRBV5-1
clone_size: NA
cdr3_aa: CASTRTGGSYEQYF
cdr3_nt: TGCGCCAGCACCCGGACAGGGGGCTCCTACGAGCAGTACTTC

d_call: TRBD1
j_call: TRBJ2-5
v_call: TRBV7-2
clone_size: NA
cdr3_aa: CASSSDRGLREETQYF
cdr3_nt: TGTGCCAGCAGCTCGGACAGGGGGCTTAGGGAAGAGACCCAGTACTTC

d_call: NA
j_call: TRBJ1-2
v_call: TRBV19
clone_size: NA
cdr3_aa: CASSPHFGGGYTF
cdr3_nt: TGTGCCAGTAGCCCCCACTTTGGGGGCGGCTACACCTTC

d_call: TRBD1
j_call: TRBJ1-5
v_call: TRBV27
clone_size: once
cdr3_aa: CASSFRGLSNQPQHF
cdr3_nt: TGTGCCAGCAGTTTTAGGGGGCTTAGCAATCAGCCCCAGCATTTT

d_call: NA
j_call: TRBJ2-7
v_call: TRBV5-1
clone_size: NA
cdr3_aa: CASSLGLTSSYEQYF
cdr3_nt: TGCGCCAGCAGCCTGGGGCTTACTTCTTCCTACGAGCAGTACTTC

d_call: NA
j_call: TRBJ1-5
v_call: TRBV27
clone_size: NA
cdr3_aa: CASRRGTLQPQHF
cdr3_nt: TGTGCCAGCAGACGAGGGACGCTTCAGCCCCAGCATTTT

d_call: NA
j_call: TRBJ1-1
v_call: TRBV6-1
clone_size: once
cdr3_aa: CASSVRGRGTEAFF
cdr3_nt: TGTGCCAGCAGTGTGCGCGGGAGAGGGACTGAAGCTTTCTTT

d_call: NA
j_call: TRBJ2-1
v_call: TRBV6-7
clone_size: NA
cdr3_aa: CASSWSSYNEQFF
cdr3_nt: TGTGCCAGCAGTTGGAGCTCCTACAATGAGCAGTTCTTC

d_call: TRBD2
j_call: TRBJ2-7
v_call: TRBV5-1
clone_size: NA
cdr3_aa: CASSLRPAEIAGRTYEQYF
cdr3_nt: TGCGCCAGCAGCTTGAGGCCCGCGGAAATAGCGGGCAGAACCTACGAGCAGTACTTC